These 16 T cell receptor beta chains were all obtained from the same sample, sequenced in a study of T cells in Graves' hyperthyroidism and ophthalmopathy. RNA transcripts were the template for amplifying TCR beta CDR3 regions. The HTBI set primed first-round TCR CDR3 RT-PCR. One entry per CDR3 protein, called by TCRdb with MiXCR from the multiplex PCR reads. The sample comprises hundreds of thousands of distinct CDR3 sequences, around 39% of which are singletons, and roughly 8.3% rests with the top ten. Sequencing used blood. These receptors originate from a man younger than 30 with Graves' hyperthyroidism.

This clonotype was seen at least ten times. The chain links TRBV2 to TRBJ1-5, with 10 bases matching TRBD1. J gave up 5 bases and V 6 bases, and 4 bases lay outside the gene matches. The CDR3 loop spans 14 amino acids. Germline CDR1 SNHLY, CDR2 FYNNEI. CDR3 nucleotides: TGTGCCAGCAGGGTAGACAGGGGGCATCAGCCCCAGCATTTT. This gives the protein CASRVDRGHQPQHF. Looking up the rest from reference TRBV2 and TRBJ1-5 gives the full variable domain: EPEVTQTPSHQVTQMGQEVILRCVPISNHLYFYWYRQILGQKVEFLVSFYNNEISEKSEIFDDQFSVERPDGSNFTLKIRSTKLEDSAMYFCASRVDRGHQPQHFGDGTRLSIL.

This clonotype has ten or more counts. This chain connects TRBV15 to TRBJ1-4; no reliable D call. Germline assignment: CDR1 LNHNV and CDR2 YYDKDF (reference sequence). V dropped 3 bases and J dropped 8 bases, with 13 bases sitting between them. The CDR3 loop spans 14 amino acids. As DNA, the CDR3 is TGTGCCACCAGCAGGGCCGGGGTCGAAGAAAAACTGTTTTTT. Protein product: CATSRAGVEEKLFF.

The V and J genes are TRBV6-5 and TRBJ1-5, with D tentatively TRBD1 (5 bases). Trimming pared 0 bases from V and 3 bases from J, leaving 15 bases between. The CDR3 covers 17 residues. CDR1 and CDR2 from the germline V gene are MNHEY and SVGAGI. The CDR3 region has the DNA TGTGCCAGCAGTTACTCGAAGGTGACAGCCTACAATCAGCCCCAGCATTTT. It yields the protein CASSYSKVTAYNQPQHF.

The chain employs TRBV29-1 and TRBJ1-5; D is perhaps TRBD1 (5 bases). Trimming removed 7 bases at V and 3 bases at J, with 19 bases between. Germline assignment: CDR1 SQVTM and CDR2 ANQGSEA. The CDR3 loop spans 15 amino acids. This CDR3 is CSAQGGEGINQPQHF. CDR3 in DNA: TGCAGCGCCCAAGGAGGGGAGGGTATCAATCAGCCCCAGCATTTT.

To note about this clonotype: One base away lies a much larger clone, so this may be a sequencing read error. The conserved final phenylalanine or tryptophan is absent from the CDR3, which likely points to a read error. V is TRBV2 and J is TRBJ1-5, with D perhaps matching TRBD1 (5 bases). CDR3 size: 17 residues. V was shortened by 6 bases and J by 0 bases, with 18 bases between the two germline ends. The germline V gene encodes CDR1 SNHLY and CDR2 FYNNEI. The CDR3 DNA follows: TGTGCCAGCAGCTTAGAGTACCAGGGTCTTAGCAATCAGCCCCAGCATCTT. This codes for CASSLEYQGLSNQPQHL.

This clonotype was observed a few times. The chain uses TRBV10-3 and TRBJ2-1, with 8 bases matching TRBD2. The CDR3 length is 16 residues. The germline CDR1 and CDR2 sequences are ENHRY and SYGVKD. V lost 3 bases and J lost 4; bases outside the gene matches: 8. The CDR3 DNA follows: TGTGCCATCAGTGAATCCCCACAGCGGGGGTACAATGAGCAGTTCTTC. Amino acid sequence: CAISESPQRGYNEQFF.

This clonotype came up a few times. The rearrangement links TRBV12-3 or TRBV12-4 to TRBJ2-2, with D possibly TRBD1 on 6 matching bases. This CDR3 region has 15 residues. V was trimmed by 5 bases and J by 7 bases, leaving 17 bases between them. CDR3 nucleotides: TGTGCCAGCAGTCACAGGGACCGGTCCCGCGGGGAGCTGTTTTTT. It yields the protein CASSHRDRSRGELFF.

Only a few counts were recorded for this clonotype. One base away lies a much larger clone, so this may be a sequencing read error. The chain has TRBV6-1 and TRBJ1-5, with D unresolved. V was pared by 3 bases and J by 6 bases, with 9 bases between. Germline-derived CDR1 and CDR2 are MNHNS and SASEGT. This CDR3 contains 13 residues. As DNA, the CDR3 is TGTGCCAGCAGTGAGAGGGAGGCTCAGCCCCAGCATTTT. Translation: CASSEREAQPQHF.

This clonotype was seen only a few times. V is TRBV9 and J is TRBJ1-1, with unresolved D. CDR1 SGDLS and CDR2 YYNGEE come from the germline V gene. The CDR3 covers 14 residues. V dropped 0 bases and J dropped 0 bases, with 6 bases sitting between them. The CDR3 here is CASSVGAMNTEAFF. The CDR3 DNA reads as TGTGCCAGCAGCGTAGGGGCTATGAACACTGAAGCTTTCTTT.

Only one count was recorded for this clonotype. CDR3 amino acids: CASRGLAGDEAFF. Written as DNA, the CDR3 is TGTGCCAGCCGGGGACTAGCGGGGGACGAAGCTTTCTTT. The chain has TRBV2 and TRBJ1-1; maybe TRBD1 (5 bases). The V and J ends lost 8 bases and 8 bases respectively, with 18 bases between them. In germline, CDR1 is SNHLY, CDR2 FYNNEI. The CDR3 is 13 residues long.

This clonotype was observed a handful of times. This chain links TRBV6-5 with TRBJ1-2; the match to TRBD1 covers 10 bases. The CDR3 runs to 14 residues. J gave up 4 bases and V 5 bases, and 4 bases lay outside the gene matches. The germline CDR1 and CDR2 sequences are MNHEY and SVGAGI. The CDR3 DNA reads TGTGCCAGCAGTCGGGACAGGGGACGCTATGGCTACACCTTC. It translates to CASSRDRGRYGYTF.

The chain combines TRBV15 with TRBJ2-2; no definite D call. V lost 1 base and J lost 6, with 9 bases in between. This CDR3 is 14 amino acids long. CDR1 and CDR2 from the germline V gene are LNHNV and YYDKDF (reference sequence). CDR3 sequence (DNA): TGTGCCACCAGCAGAGGCGGTCGGGCCGGGGAGCTGTTTTTT. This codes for CATSRGGRAGELFF. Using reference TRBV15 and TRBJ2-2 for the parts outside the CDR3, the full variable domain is DAMVIQNPRYQVTQFGKPVTLSCSQTLNHNVMYWYQQKSSQAPKLLFHYYDKDFNNEADTPDNFQSRRPNTSFCFLDIRSPGLGDTAMYLCATSRGGRAGELFFGEGSRLTVL.

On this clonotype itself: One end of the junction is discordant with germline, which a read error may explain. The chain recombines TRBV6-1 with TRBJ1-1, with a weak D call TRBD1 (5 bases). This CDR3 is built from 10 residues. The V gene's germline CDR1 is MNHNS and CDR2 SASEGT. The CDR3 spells CVGDNTEAFF. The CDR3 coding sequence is TGCGTCGGGGACAACACTGAAGCTTTCTTT.

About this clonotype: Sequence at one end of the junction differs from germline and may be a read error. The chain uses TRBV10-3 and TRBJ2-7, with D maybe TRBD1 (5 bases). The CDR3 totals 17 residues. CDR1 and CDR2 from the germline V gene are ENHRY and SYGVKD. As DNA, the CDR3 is TGTGCCAGCAGTTCGTTGCCGGACATACCCCTTACCTACGAGCAGTACTTC. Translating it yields CASSSLPDIPLTYEQYF.

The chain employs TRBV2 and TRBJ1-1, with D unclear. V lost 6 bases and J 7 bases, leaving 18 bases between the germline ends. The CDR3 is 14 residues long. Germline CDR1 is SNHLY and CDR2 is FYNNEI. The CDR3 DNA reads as TGTGCCAGCAGCCAATACGGTCGAGGGAGTGAAGCTTTCTTT. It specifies CASSQYGRGSEAFF. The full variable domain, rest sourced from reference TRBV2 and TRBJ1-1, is EPEVTQTPSHQVTQMGQEVILRCVPISNHLYFYWYRQILGQKVEFLVSFYNNEISEKSEIFDDQFSVERPDGSNFTLKIRSTKLEDSAMYFCASSQYGRGSEAFFGQGTRLTVV.

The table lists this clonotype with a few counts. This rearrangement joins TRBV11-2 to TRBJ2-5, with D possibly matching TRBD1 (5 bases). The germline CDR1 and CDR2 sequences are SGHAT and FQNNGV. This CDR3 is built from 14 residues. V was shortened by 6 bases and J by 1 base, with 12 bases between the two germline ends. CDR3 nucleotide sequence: TGTGCCAGCAGTCCCCAGGGATCCCAAGAGACCCAGTACTTC. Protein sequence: CASSPQGSQETQYF.